This T cell receptor beta chain was recovered during a study of T cells and copy number aberrations in small-cell lung cancer. Profiling relied on immunoSEQ multiplex PCR, and the TCRdb table lists in-frame clones only, not all of them. Here the sample spans 400 to 550 clones, around 96% being singletons. Trimming stripped 3 bases from V and 7 bases from J, with 9 bases between. This CDR3 contains 12 residues. Germline CDR1 reads ENHRY; CDR2 reads SYGVKD. The chain joins TRBV10-3 to TRBJ1-2; possible D gene TRBD1, 5 bases. The receptor's source is a man aged 50 to 59 with small cell lung cancer. The source material was tumor tissue. The CDR3 nucleotides read TGTGCCATCAGTGAAGGGGTAGGTGGCTACACCTTC. Encoded protein: CAISEGVGGYTF.